The 20 T cell receptor beta chains below all came from one sample that was sequenced in a study of shared clonotypes between healthy human individuals (dated by TCRdb to the early 2020s). Libraries were built with the immunoSEQ multiplex PCR assay. Not all clones reach the TCRdb copy of this immuneACCESS table, which keeps in-frame sequences only. Checked studies attribute under half of the gap to unresolved V genes and leave the rest unexplained. The sample records about 1 million clones, more than 75% of which are singletons. The top ten clonotypes cover about 0.52% of the sample. The source material was memory CD4+ T cells from PBMCs. Interpreted using the paper, the cell subset or site label stands for: CD45RA-negative fraction. The receptors were gathered from a young man in good health. Some clones in this sample may be carry-over from other donors' samples.

Here the CDR3 DNA reads TGTGCCAGCAGTCAGACTGGCGGGGAAGCTTTCTTT. The encoded protein is CASSQTGGEAFF. The chain couples TRBV6-5 to TRBJ1-1; D call uncertain. The CDR3 extends over 12 amino acids. Germline V CDR1 and CDR2: MNHEY, SVGAGI. Trimming stripped 5 bases from V and 8 bases from J, with 12 bases between.

The CDR3 loop is CASSYSGTRYGYTF. The CDR3 DNA sequence: TGTGCCAGCAGTTATTCCGGGACACGCTATGGCTACACCTTC. The chain uses TRBV6-6 and TRBJ1-2; D is possibly TRBD1 (6 bases). There are 14 residues in the CDR3. Germline V gene sequence: CDR1 MNHNY, CDR2 SVGAGI (reference sequence). The V end was cut by 3 bases, the J end by 4 bases, with 12 bases between.

The chain combines TRBV16 with TRBJ1-5; no clear D gene. CDR1 and CDR2 from the germline V gene are KGHSY and FQNENV. The CDR3 totals 14 residues. V dropped 0 bases and J dropped 5 bases, with 8 bases sitting between them. The DNA for the CDR3 is TGTGCCAGCAGCCAATCAGGACCTGATCAGCCCCAGCATTTT. This gives the protein CASSQSGPDQPQHF. Based on the CDR3 plus reference TRBV16 and TRBJ1-5, the full variable domain is GEEVAQTPKHLVRGEGQKAKLYCAPIKGHSYVFWYQQVLKNEFKFLISFQNENVFDETGMPKERFSAKCLPNSPCSLEIQATKLEDSAVYFCASSQSGPDQPQHFGDGTRLSIL.

V is TRBV7-9 and J is TRBJ2-2, with 8 bases identical to TRBD2. V gave up 2 bases and J gave up 1 base; unmatched junction bases: 3. CDR3 length equals 16 residues. Germline V gene data show CDR1 as SEHNR and CDR2 as FQNEAQ (reference sequence). CDR3 in amino acids: CASSLKLAVNTGELFF. Written as DNA, the CDR3 is TGTGCCAGCAGCTTAAAACTAGCGGTGAACACCGGGGAGCTGTTTTTT. Complete variable domain (other parts from reference TRBV7-9 and TRBJ2-2): DTGVSQNPRHKITKRGQNVTFRCDPISEHNRLYWYRQTLGQGPEFLTYFQNEAQLEKSRLLSDRFSAERPKGSFSTLEIQRTEQGDSAMYLCASSLKLAVNTGELFFGEGSRLTVL.

This clone was recorded once. The V call is TRBV9, the J call TRBJ2-1, with TRBD2 matching 11 bases. V trimming: 1 base; J trimming: 9 bases; junction bases outside the gene matches: 9. The CDR3 extends over 16 amino acids. Germline CDR1 and CDR2: SGDLS and YYNGEE. The CDR3 loop reads CASSVNLAGGSSEQFF. CDR3 nucleotide sequence: TGTGCCAGCAGCGTAAATCTAGCGGGAGGTTCTTCTGAGCAGTTCTTC.

This chain joins TRBV19 and TRBJ2-1; the match to TRBD2 covers 10 bases. V lost 3 bases to trimming and J lost 15 bases; unmatched junction nucleotides: 5. CDR3 length: 12 amino acids. Per the germline V gene, CDR1 is LNHDA and CDR2 is SQIVND (reference sequence). CDR3 protein: CASSISGRAPFF. CDR3 DNA sequence: TGTGCCAGTAGTATCAGCGGGAGGGCCCCGTTCTTC.

The J gene is TRBJ1-2, the V gene TRBV30; possibly TRBD1 for D (6 bases). Germline CDR1 and CDR2: GTSNPN and SVGIG (reference sequence). CDR3 length equals 16 residues. The V end lost 0 bases, the J end lost 7 bases, and 21 bases lay between the germline ends. The DNA of the CDR3 is TGTGCCTGGAGTGTCCTACGAAGGGGGGATACTCTTGGCTACACCTTC. This encodes CAWSVLRRGDTLGYTF.

In DNA form, the CDR3 reads TGTGCCAGCTCACCGGGCAGTACTATGAACACTGAAGCTTTCTTT. Residues: CASSPGSTMNTEAFF. The V and J genes are TRBV18 and TRBJ1-1; the D is unclear. Trimming cost V 3 bases and J 0 bases, with 11 bases left between them. The CDR3 has 15 amino acids. Germline V gene sequence: CDR1 KGHSH, CDR2 LQKENI.

The chain employs TRBV6-4 and TRBJ1-1; 7 bases are a match to TRBD1. The CDR3 has 14 amino acids. Trimming cost V 6 bases and J 7 bases; bases outside gene matches: 11. Germline V CDR1 and CDR2: MRHNA, SNTAGT. CDR3 loop: CASRETRDRIEAFF. Written as DNA, the CDR3 is TGTGCCAGCAGAGAAACCCGGGACAGAATTGAAGCTTTCTTT.

Concerning this clone: Relative to the germline gene, one junction end is altered; a read error may explain this. The genes are TRBV5-6 and TRBJ1-1, with no clear D. Germline CDR1 is SGHDT and CDR2 is YYEEEE. There are 13 residues in the CDR3. Here the CDR3 reads CASNLVRNTEAFF. CDR3 nucleotides: TGTGCCAGCAACTTGGTGAGGAACACTGAAGCTTTCTTT. The whole variable domain, filled in from reference TRBV5-6 and TRBJ1-1, reads DAGVTQSPTHLIKTRGQQVTLRCSPKSGHDTVSWYQQALGQGPQFIFQYYEEEERQRGNFPDRFSGHQFPNYSSELNVNALLLGDSALYLCASNLVRNTEAFFGQGTRLTVV.

A note on this clone: One end of the junction does not line up with germline, which may come from a read error. This chain uses TRBV2 with TRBJ2-7, with 10 nucleotides matching TRBD2. CDR1 SNHLY and CDR2 FYNNEI come from the germline V gene. CDR3 length equals 13 residues. CDR3 in DNA: TGTGCCAGCAGTCCGGGACTAGCGATAATCGGGGACTTC. This codes for CASSPGLAIIGDF.

As for this clone: Other DNA sequences from this sample encode an identical CDR3 as well. V is TRBV7-2 and J is TRBJ2-7; D is unresolved. The V gene lost 0 bases and the J gene lost 3 bases, with 6 bases spanning the gap. Germline CDR1 reads SGHTA; CDR2 reads FQGNSA. The CDR3 spans 13 residues. The CDR3 DNA reads TGTGCCAGCAGCTTAGCGGACGGCTACGAGCAGTACTTC. Amino acids: CASSLADGYEQYF.

The genes are TRBV21-1 and TRBJ2-7; TRBD2, the D gene given by the table, was not confirmed from the DNA. TRBV21-1 is a recognized pseudogene. The CDR3 loop spans 12 amino acids. This chain's CDR3 is CASPGEEDEQYF. DNA of the CDR3: TGTGCCAGCCCCGGGGAAGAGGACGAGCAGTACTTC.

The chain links TRBV7-8 to TRBJ1-1; 9 bases match TRBD1. Trimming removed 5 bases from V and 4 bases from J; junction bases left unmatched: 5. The CDR3 covers 14 residues. Germline-derived CDR1 and CDR2 are SGHVS and FQNEAQ. The CDR3 loop reads CASSIRTGATEAFF. The CDR3 nucleotides are TGTGCCAGCAGCATAAGGACAGGGGCCACTGAAGCTTTCTTT.

The gene calls are TRBV5-4 and TRBJ1-3; weak D call: TRBD1 (5 bases). This CDR3 comprises 14 residues. V was clipped by 5 bases and J by 1 base, with 10 bases between them. CDR1 is SGHNT and CDR2 is YYREEE in the germline V gene (reference sequence). DNA for the CDR3: TGTGCCAGCAGTTCTCAGGGATCTGGAAACACCATATATTTT. As protein: CASSSQGSGNTIYF.

This clone has a handful of counts. The genes are TRBV15 and TRBJ2-7; D may correspond to TRBD1 or TRBD2 (6 bases each). Germline V gives CDR1 LNHNV, CDR2 YYDKDF (reference sequence). The CDR3 consists of 16 residues. V was trimmed by 0 bases and J by 5 bases, leaving 17 bases between them. The CDR3 nucleotides read TGTGCCACCAGCAGAGATCGCGTAGGGGGGCAGCACGAGCAGTACTTC. It codes for CATSRDRVGGQHEQYF.

The chain couples TRBV7-9 to TRBJ2-1; 7 bases fit TRBD1. CDR3 length equals 13 residues. Germline-derived CDR1 and CDR2 are SEHNR and FQNEAQ (reference sequence). With 3 bases clipped from V and 10 bases from J, the junction kept 6 bases outside the gene matches. CDR3 amino acids: CASSLAGTEEQFF. The CDR3 nucleotides read TGTGCCAGCAGCTTGGCCGGGACAGAAGAGCAGTTCTTC.

This clone has only a few counts. This CDR3 is also generated by other DNA sequences in the sample. The chain links TRBV7-3 to TRBJ1-2; 7 bases line up with TRBD1. V shed 5 bases and J 2 bases; nucleotides not matched to a gene: 2. The CDR3 runs to 13 residues. Germline V gene data show CDR1 as SGHTA and CDR2 as FQGTGA. CDR3 residues: CASSPDRNYGYTF. Written as DNA, the CDR3 is TGTGCCAGCAGCCCGGACAGGAACTATGGCTACACCTTC. Full variable domain (rest looked up from reference TRBV7-3 and TRBJ1-2): GAGVSQTPSNKVTEKGKYVELRCDPISGHTALYWYRQSLGQGPEFLIYFQGTGAADDSGLPNDRFFAVRPEGSVSTLKIQRTERGDSAVYLCASSPDRNYGYTFGSGTRLTVV.

The sample holds a few counts of this clone. The rearrangement joins TRBV19 to TRBJ1-5; tentative D call: TRBD1 (6 bases). Germline values: CDR1 LNHDA, CDR2 SQIVND (reference sequence). Between the trimmed V and J ends, which lost 3 bases and 8 bases, there was a span of 17 bases. The CDR3 is 15 amino acids. The CDR3 protein is CASSINAVRGKPQHF. The DNA for the CDR3 is TGTGCCAGTAGTATTAACGCAGTAAGGGGGAAGCCCCAGCATTTT. The full variable domain, in which reference TRBV19 and TRBJ1-5 provide the parts outside the CDR3, is DGGITQSPKYLFRKEGQNVTLSCEQNLNHDAMYWYRQDPGQGLRLIYYSQIVNDFQKGDIAEGYSVSREKKESFPLTVTSAQKNPTAFYLCASSINAVRGKPQHFGDGTRLSIL.

The rearrangement uses TRBV6-1 and TRBJ2-7; TRBD2 matches at 14 bases. The CDR3 runs to 15 residues. V was clipped by 4 bases and J by 4 bases; unmatched bases: 3. Germline loops: CDR1 MNHNS, CDR2 SASEGT. The CDR3 DNA reads TGTGCCAGCAGTGGCGGGACTAGCGGGAGTTACGAGCAGTACTTC. Residues: CASSGGTSGSYEQYF.